These T cell receptor beta chains were read from a single sample in a study of T cells in Graves' hyperthyroidism and ophthalmopathy. From the multiplex PCR reads, TCRdb called clonotypes with MiXCR, one entry per CDR3 protein. The data hold almost 600,000 distinct CDR3 sequences, with around 45% observed a single time. The sample comprised peripheral blood or thyroid tissue (not recorded which). The receptors were gathered from a woman aged 18-35 years with Graves' hyperthyroidism. CDR3s include the opening cysteine and the closing phenylalanine or tryptophan. Fields, in order: CDR3 DNA, CDR3 protein, V gene, J gene, clone size, D gene. The D gene is left open where the match is weak. A row's size may be missing; if present it is once, few, many or a size class.

CDR3 DNA: TGTGCCAGCAGTTGGGGCCTGAACACCGGGGAGCTGTTTTTT
CDR3 protein: CASSWGLNTGELFF
V gene: TRBV13
J gene: TRBJ2-2
clone size: many
D gene: .

CDR3 DNA: TGCGCCAGCAGCTTACTACAGGGGGCTTTGACCTACAATGAGCAGTTCTTC
CDR3 protein: CASSLLQGALTYNEQFF
V gene: TRBV5-1
J gene: TRBJ2-1
clone size: .
D gene: TRBD1

CDR3 DNA: TGCAGCTTGTTAGGCAGCTCCTACGAGCAGTACTTC
CDR3 protein: CSLLGSSYEQYF
V gene: TRBV29-1
J gene: TRBJ2-7
clone size: few
D gene: .

CDR3 DNA: TGTGCCAGCAGCCACTCTGGAAACACCTTC
CDR3 protein: CASSHSGNTF
V gene: TRBV14
J gene: TRBJ1-2
clone size: .
D gene: .

CDR3 DNA: TGCAGCGTAGGGGACAGGGGAAGCAATCAGCCCCAGCATTTT
CDR3 protein: CSVGDRGSNQPQHF
V gene: TRBV29-1
J gene: TRBJ1-5
clone size: many
D gene: TRBD1

CDR3 DNA: TGTGCCAGCAGCTTCGGGGGGTTATCTGGAAACACCATATATTTT
CDR3 protein: CASSFGGLSGNTIYF
V gene: TRBV7-9
J gene: TRBJ1-3
clone size: many
D gene: .

CDR3 DNA: TGCAGTGCTTACAAAAGGACTAGCGTCTCCTACGAGCAGTACTTC
CDR3 protein: CSAYKRTSVSYEQYF
V gene: TRBV20-1
J gene: TRBJ2-7
clone size: .
D gene: TRBD2

CDR3 DNA: TGTGCCAGCAGCCCCACGGGACAGGGCTCTGAAGCTTTCTTT
CDR3 protein: CASSPTGQGSEAFF
V gene: TRBV3-1
J gene: TRBJ1-1
clone size: many
D gene: TRBD1

CDR3 DNA: TGTGCCAGCAGCTTAATGGCTAGCGGGAGTAACGAGCAGTACTTC
CDR3 protein: CASSLMASGSNEQYF
V gene: TRBV7-3
J gene: TRBJ2-7
clone size: many
D gene: TRBD2

CDR3 DNA: TGTGCCAGCAGTCTCAGGGTTACTGAAGCTTTCTTT
CDR3 protein: CASSLRVTEAFF
V gene: TRBV12-3/TRBV12-4
J gene: TRBJ1-1
clone size: many
D gene: .

CDR3 DNA: TGTGCCAGCAGTTCCCGACGGGGGGGAGGGGACTATGGCTACACCTTC
CDR3 protein: CASSSRRGGGDYGYTF
V gene: TRBV6-6
J gene: TRBJ1-2
clone size: many
D gene: .

CDR3 DNA: TGTGCCAGCAGGTTCCAGTGGGACACACAAAGCAGCACTGAAGCTTTCTTT
CDR3 protein: CASRFQWDTQSSTEAFF
V gene: TRBV11-2
J gene: TRBJ1-1
clone size: many
D gene: .

CDR3 DNA: TGTGCCAGCAGCCCCGGACTAGCGGGAGTGGATGAGCAGTTCTTC
CDR3 protein: CASSPGLAGVDEQFF
V gene: TRBV11-2
J gene: TRBJ2-1
clone size: .
D gene: TRBD2

CDR3 DNA: TGTGCCAGCAGCATGGGGGGCGCCCAGCAGCCCCAGCATTTT
CDR3 protein: CASSMGGAQQPQHF
V gene: TRBV7-9
J gene: TRBJ1-5
clone size: many
D gene: .

CDR3 DNA: TGTGCCACCAGTGATTTGAGGAAGTTCTCTGGGGCCAACGTCCTGACTTTC
CDR3 protein: CATSDLRKFSGANVLTF
V gene: TRBV24-1
J gene: TRBJ2-6
clone size: many
D gene: .

CDR3 DNA: TGTGCCAGCAGCCAAGAGGGACAGGCCTACGGGGACACTGAAGCTTTCTTT
CDR3 protein: CASSQEGQAYGDTEAFF
V gene: TRBV14
J gene: TRBJ1-1
clone size: many
D gene: TRBD1

CDR3 DNA: TGCAGAGACAGGGGTGATTCACCCCTCCACTTT
CDR3 protein: CRDRGDSPLHF
V gene: TRBV20-1
J gene: TRBJ1-6
clone size: .
D gene: TRBD1

CDR3 DNA: TGTGCTAGTGGTTTAGGTAGGGAAGCTTTCTTT
CDR3 protein: CASGLGREAFF
V gene: TRBV12-5
J gene: TRBJ1-1
clone size: many
D gene: .

CDR3 DNA: TGCAGCGGTGGGACTAGCCGGGGAGAGACCCAGTACTTC
CDR3 protein: CSGGTSRGETQYF
V gene: TRBV29-1
J gene: TRBJ2-5
clone size: once
D gene: TRBD2

CDR3 DNA: TGTGCCAGCAGCTCCTTCCAGGAGAAGACCCAGTACTTC
CDR3 protein: CASSSFQEKTQYF
V gene: TRBV7-9
J gene: TRBJ2-5
clone size: many
D gene: .

CDR3 DNA: TGTGCCAGCAGCCAAGCAGAAGCCTCGAACACCGGGGAGCTGTTTTTT
CDR3 protein: CASSQAEASNTGELFF
V gene: TRBV4-2
J gene: TRBJ2-2
clone size: .
D gene: .

CDR3 DNA: TGTGCCAGCAGTTTAGGGAGCTCCTACAATGAGCAGTTCTTC
CDR3 protein: CASSLGSSYNEQFF
V gene: TRBV6-5
J gene: TRBJ2-1
clone size: .
D gene: .

CDR3 DNA: TGTGCCAGCAGTTTAGGAGGGATCTACAATCAGCCCCAGCATTTT
CDR3 protein: CASSLGGIYNQPQHF
V gene: TRBV12-3/TRBV12-4
J gene: TRBJ1-5
clone size: .
D gene: .

CDR3 DNA: TGTGCCAGCAGCCCCTTTGGTAGGGCGAACACTGAAGCTTTCTTT
CDR3 protein: CASSPFGRANTEAFF
V gene: TRBV7-9
J gene: TRBJ1-1
clone size: many
D gene: .

CDR3 DNA: TGTGCCTGGGGTCTGGACGGGGGGCGGGAGACCCAGTACTTC
CDR3 protein: CAWGLDGGRETQYF
V gene: TRBV30
J gene: TRBJ2-5
clone size: few
D gene: .

CDR3 DNA: TGTGCCAGCAGCCGAGACAGGGGCCACACCGGGGAGCTGTTTTTT
CDR3 protein: CASSRDRGHTGELFF
V gene: TRBV7-2
J gene: TRBJ2-2
clone size: many
D gene: TRBD1

CDR3 DNA: TGTGCCAGCAGCTTAGCTAGTGGGGCTAGCGGCCGAGAGACCCAGCATTTT
CDR3 protein: CASSLASGASGRETQHF
V gene: TRBV5-4
J gene: TRBJ1-5
clone size: .
D gene: .

CDR3 DNA: TGCAGCGTTAGGGCAGGGTACACTGAAGCTTTCTTT
CDR3 protein: CSVRAGYTEAFF
V gene: TRBV29-1
J gene: TRBJ1-1
clone size: .
D gene: .

CDR3 DNA: TGCAGTGCTAGTTACTACTCCTACGAGCAGTACTTC
CDR3 protein: CSASYYSYEQYF
V gene: TRBV20-1
J gene: TRBJ2-7
clone size: many
D gene: .

CDR3 DNA: TGTGCCAGCAGCTTAACAGGAACTAGCGGACTCACAGATACGCAGTATTTT
CDR3 protein: CASSLTGTSGLTDTQYF
V gene: TRBV7-3
J gene: TRBJ2-3
clone size: once
D gene: TRBD2

CDR3 DNA: TGCAGCGTAGGAGGGACCTCCTACGAGCAGTACTTC
CDR3 protein: CSVGGTSYEQYF
V gene: TRBV29-1
J gene: TRBJ2-7
clone size: .
D gene: .

CDR3 DNA: TGCAGTGCTAGAGCGGGACAGGGAACGGACACTGAAGCTTTCTTT
CDR3 protein: CSARAGQGTDTEAFF
V gene: TRBV20-1
J gene: TRBJ1-1
clone size: .
D gene: TRBD1

CDR3 DNA: TGCAGTGCTGACCTAGATGGTAGCACAGATACGCAGTATTTT
CDR3 protein: CSADLDGSTDTQYF
V gene: TRBV20-1
J gene: TRBJ2-3
clone size: .
D gene: .

CDR3 DNA: TGTGCCAGCTCACCCGGGCTGATGAACACCGGGGAGCTGTTTTTT
CDR3 protein: CASSPGLMNTGELFF
V gene: TRBV18
J gene: TRBJ2-2
clone size: few
D gene: .

CDR3 DNA: TGTGCCAGCAGTTTAACGGGACAGGGACTTCAGCCCCAGCATTTT
CDR3 protein: CASSLTGQGLQPQHF
V gene: TRBV12-3/TRBV12-4
J gene: TRBJ1-5
clone size: many
D gene: TRBD1

CDR3 DNA: TGTGCCAGCAGTGAAGTAAGGACAGGGGGCCACGAGCAGTACTTC
CDR3 protein: CASSEVRTGGHEQYF
V gene: TRBV6-5
J gene: TRBJ2-7
clone size: many
D gene: TRBD1

CDR3 DNA: TGTGCCAGCAGTCCCGGGACAGGGGGCCCCCAGCCCCAGCATTTT
CDR3 protein: CASSPGTGGPQPQHF
V gene: TRBV6-5
J gene: TRBJ1-5
clone size: few
D gene: TRBD1

CDR3 DNA: TGCGCCAGCAGCTTGGGTGGTAGCGAGGAGACCCAGTACTTC
CDR3 protein: CASSLGGSEETQYF
V gene: TRBV5-1
J gene: TRBJ2-5
clone size: many
D gene: .

CDR3 DNA: TGTGCCAGCAGTTTCGGACAGGGGTCTTACACCTTC
CDR3 protein: CASSFGQGSYTF
V gene: TRBV9
J gene: TRBJ1-2
clone size: .
D gene: TRBD1

CDR3 DNA: TGTGCCAGCAGTCCCAACAGGGGGCTAGGGCAGTACTTC
CDR3 protein: CASSPNRGLGQYF
V gene: TRBV7-9
J gene: TRBJ2-7
clone size: .
D gene: TRBD1

CDR3 DNA: TGTGCCAGCAGTACTGACAGGATGAGCTATGGCTACACCTTC
CDR3 protein: CASSTDRMSYGYTF
V gene: TRBV2
J gene: TRBJ1-2
clone size: many
D gene: .

CDR3 DNA: TGTGCCTGGAGTGTACGGGACAGAGGACAGCCCCAGCATTTT
CDR3 protein: CAWSVRDRGQPQHF
V gene: TRBV30
J gene: TRBJ1-5
clone size: .
D gene: TRBD1

CDR3 DNA: TGCAGCGTTGAAGGACCGGGCGGGAGTTGGGACAATGAGCAGTACTTC
CDR3 protein: CSVEGPGGSWDNEQYF
V gene: TRBV29-1
J gene: TRBJ2-7
clone size: once
D gene: .

CDR3 DNA: TGCAGTGCTAGAGATTCAGGACTAGCGGTCCAAGAGACCCAGTACTTC
CDR3 protein: CSARDSGLAVQETQYF
V gene: TRBV20-1
J gene: TRBJ2-5
clone size: many
D gene: TRBD2

CDR3 DNA: TGCGCCAGCAGCGCCAGGGGAACTGAAGCTTTCTTT
CDR3 protein: CASSARGTEAFF
V gene: TRBV5-1
J gene: TRBJ1-1
clone size: many
D gene: .

CDR3 DNA: TGTGCCAGCAGCTTAGCCTACGGTACGCAGACAGGTGGGAACTATAGCAATCAGCCCCAGCATTTT
CDR3 protein: CASSLAYGTQTGGNYSNQPQHF
V gene: TRBV7-4
J gene: TRBJ1-5
clone size: many
D gene: .